These 18 T cell receptor beta chains were all obtained from the same sample, sequenced in a study of CD8+ T cells in alopecia areata (dated 2018 in TCRdb). The meaning of the sample's time point label: baseline before oral tofacitinib. Library creation used the immunoSEQ multiplex PCR assay. RNA was extracted from all samples and reverse transcribed into cDNA as template for TCR sequencing. Sourced from immuneACCESS, this table was stored by TCRdb with only in-frame sequences that have V and J called. A share of the clones is absent; for the studies checked, an unresolved V gene accounts for under half, and the remainder has no known explanation. This sample gives about 160,000 clones in total; about nine tenths of them show up just once. Approximately 15% of the sample is taken by the ten largest. Sequenced material: CD8+ T cells sorted from blood, taken at week 0. These receptors were collected from a human donor with alopecia areata.

This chain connects TRBV27 to TRBJ2-1; D perhaps matches TRBD2 (5 bases). The CDR3 is made up of 16 amino acids. Germline CDR1 and CDR2: MNHEY and SMNVEV (reference sequence). With 8 bases removed from V and 0 bases from J, the gap between germline ends came to 17 bases. CDR3 residues: CASSMVGESSYNEQFF. The CDR3 DNA reads TGTGCCAGCTCCATGGTTGGGGAGAGCTCCTACAATGAGCAGTTCTTC.

The V and J genes are TRBV7-2 and TRBJ2-7; D may match TRBD1 or TRBD2 (5 bases each). The germline V and J ends were trimmed by 5 bases and 5 bases, with 13 bases remaining between them. The CDR3 loop spans 13 amino acids. CDR1 is SGHTA, CDR2 FQGNSA, per germline. CDR3 sequence reads: CASSVGTVHEQYF. In nucleotides, the CDR3 is TGTGCCAGCAGCGTTGGGACCGTCCACGAGCAGTACTTC.

The chain carries TRBV2 and TRBJ2-1; D ambiguous. The CDR3 consists of 12 residues. The V end was cut by 4 bases, the J end by 0 bases, with 1 base between. Germline V gives CDR1 SNHLY, CDR2 FYNNEI. The DNA of the CDR3 is TGTGCCAGCAGTGGCTCCTACAATGAGCAGTTCTTC. Translating it yields CASSGSYNEQFF.

The chain recombines TRBV13 with TRBJ2-7; TRBD1 or TRBD2 may be the D gene (7 bases each). Germline CDR1 is PRHDT and CDR2 is FYEKMQ (reference sequence). The CDR3 runs to 17 residues. Trimming left V 0 bases short and J 4 bases short, with 19 bases between. The CDR3 coding sequence is TGTGCCAGCAGCTTAGGCCAGGCGGGAGCAGGGGGATACGAGCAGTACTTC. This sequence encodes CASSLGQAGAGGYEQYF.

The chain joins TRBV29-1 to TRBJ2-1, with 13 bases aligning to TRBD2. The V and J ends lost 8 bases and 7 bases, in that order; junction bases with no gene match: 5. From germline, CDR1 is SQVTM and CDR2 ANQGSEA. The CDR3 extends over 13 amino acids. CDR3 nucleotide sequence: TGCAGCTCCGGGACTAGCGGGGTTAATGAGCAGTTCTTC. This codes for CSSGTSGVNEQFF.

The chain uses TRBV7-9 and TRBJ2-7; 9 bases match TRBD1. CDR1 SEHNR and CDR2 FQNEAQ come from the germline V gene (reference sequence). The junction had 10 bases not matched to a gene; V was cut back by 5 bases and J by 5 bases. This CDR3 region has 15 residues. The CDR3 reads CASSTKQGAWDEQYF. CDR3 in DNA: TGTGCCAGCAGCACTAAACAGGGGGCTTGGGACGAGCAGTACTTC.

The chain is built from TRBV5-1 and TRBJ1-2, with 10 bases lining up with TRBD1. Germline lookup yields CDR1 SGHRS and CDR2 YFSETQ. CDR3 length equals 14 residues. The V and J ends lost 0 bases and 7 bases, in that order; junction bases with no gene match: 3. The CDR3 spells CASSLGQGASGYTF. CDR3 DNA sequence: TGCGCCAGCAGCTTGGGACAGGGGGCGAGTGGCTACACCTTC.

The chain couples TRBV7-9 to TRBJ2-7; D gene unclear. The CDR3 totals 12 residues. Trimming removed 1 base from V and 2 bases from J, with 3 bases in between. CDR1 SEHNR and CDR2 FQNEAQ come from the germline V gene (reference sequence). CDR3 loop: CASSLETYEQYF. For the CDR3, the DNA is TGTGCCAGCAGCTTAGAAACCTACGAGCAGTACTTC.

The V call is TRBV9, the J call TRBJ1-2; tentative D call: TRBD1 (5 bases). The CDR3 loop spans 12 amino acids. Germline CDR1 and CDR2: SGDLS and YYNGEE. Trimming removed 7 bases at V and 7 bases at J, with 14 bases between. The CDR3 nucleotides are TGTGCCAGCGATAAAATTGGGGGTGGCTACACCTTC. Protein: CASDKIGGGYTF.

This chain uses TRBV19 with TRBJ2-1; D is undetermined. Germline CDR1 is LNHDA and CDR2 is SQIVND (reference sequence). This CDR3 is 15 amino acids long. The V end lost 11 bases, the J end lost 1 base, and 18 bases lay between the germline ends. The CDR3 sequence is CAGPAGRKSYNEQFF. CDR3 nucleotide sequence: TGTGCCGGGCCGGCAGGCAGAAAGTCCTACAATGAGCAGTTCTTC.

V and J are TRBV27 and TRBJ2-6; D gene uncertain. CDR3 length equals 15 residues. Trimming stripped 0 bases from V and 1 base from J, with 4 bases between. Germline V CDR1 and CDR2: MNHEY, SMNVEV (reference sequence). The CDR3 loop reads CASSLSGSGANVLTF. The CDR3 DNA reads TGTGCCAGCAGTTTATCGGGGTCTGGGGCCAACGTCCTGACTTTC.

This chain links TRBV29-1 with TRBJ1-1; the match to TRBD1 covers 7 bases. CDR1 and CDR2 from the germline V gene are SQVTM and ANQGSEA. The CDR3 has 15 residues. V was pared by 4 bases and J by 4 bases, with 12 bases of the junction left unmatched. The CDR3 DNA is TGCAGCGTTGCCCCAAAGAGGGGGCTTGGCACTGAAGCTTTCTTT. Translating it yields CSVAPKRGLGTEAFF.

The CDR3 DNA reads as TGTGCCAGCAGCTCTAGCGGGGGGGAATTCTACAATGAGCAGTTCTTC. It translates to CASSSSGGEFYNEQFF. The chain is built from TRBV7-2 and TRBJ2-1, with 12 bases aligning to TRBD2. CDR3 length equals 16 residues. Germline V gene data show CDR1 as SGHTA and CDR2 as FQGNSA. V shed 4 bases and J 3 bases; nucleotides not matched to a gene: 4.

The chain is built from TRBV9 and TRBJ2-1; tentatively, D is TRBD1 (6 bases). CDR1 SGDLS and CDR2 YYNGEE come from the germline V gene. V shed 0 bases and J shed 8 bases, with 12 bases lying between them. The CDR3 is made up of 14 amino acids. CDR3 nucleotide sequence: TGTGCCAGCAGCGTAGGGACAGCTCTCGATGAGCAGTTCTTC. Its translation: CASSVGTALDEQFF.

V is TRBV5-6 and J is TRBJ1-5; D may be TRBD1 (5 bases). This CDR3 has 17 residues. V shed 2 bases and J shed 3 bases, with 18 bases lying between them. Germline CDR1 SGHDT, CDR2 YYEEEE. The CDR3 DNA is TGTGCCAGCAGCTTCCAATATCTCAGGGTGGACAATCAGCCCCAGCATTTT. It specifies CASSFQYLRVDNQPQHF. The complete variable domain, with remaining parts taken from reference TRBV5-6 and TRBJ1-5, reads DAGVTQSPTHLIKTRGQQVTLRCSPKSGHDTVSWYQQALGQGPQFIFQYYEEEERQRGNFPDRFSGHQFPNYSSELNVNALLLGDSALYLCASSFQYLRVDNQPQHFGDGTRLSIL.

The chain links TRBV7-9 to TRBJ2-5; 9 positions agree with TRBD2. V gave up 5 bases and J gave up 4 bases; unmatched junction bases: 5. The CDR3 has 14 residues. Germline V gives CDR1 SEHNR, CDR2 FQNEAQ (reference sequence). The CDR3 protein is CASSRGGVRETQYF. The CDR3 nucleotides read TGTGCCAGCAGCCGCGGGGGGGTTCGAGAGACCCAGTACTTC.

The rearrangement links TRBV30 to TRBJ2-5; D is unclear. The CDR3 contains 16 residues. CDR1 is GTSNPN and CDR2 is SVGIG in the germline V gene (reference sequence). V lost 1 base to trimming and J lost 0 bases, with 15 bases between them. The DNA for the CDR3 is TGTGCCTGGAGTGGAGCCGACTCCATGTACCAAGAGACCCAGTACTTC. This sequence encodes CAWSGADSMYQETQYF.

J is TRBJ2-4 and V is TRBV29-1, with D unclear. Trimming removed 2 bases from V and 2 bases from J, with 10 bases in between. Germline V gene lookup returns CDR1 SQVTM and CDR2 ANQGSEA. The CDR3 is 14 residues long. CDR3: CSVETRASKNIQYF. The DNA for the CDR3 is TGCAGCGTTGAAACTCGGGCTTCCAAAAACATTCAGTACTTC.